These 17 T cell receptor beta chains were all obtained from the same sample, sequenced in a study of T-cell reconstitution after alpha-beta-depleted transplantation in children. Unique molecular identifiers were incorporated during preparation of the TCRbeta library. TCRdb reanalysed the PCR reads using MiXCR and keeps one entry per CDR3 protein. This sample has under 350,000 distinct CDR3 sequences; approximately 9.8% occur once, and the top ten carry roughly a tenth. Here the sequenced sample was PBMCs from the stem cell graft donor, taken from the stem cell graft. These receptors originate from a human donor who donated a stem cell graft to a child with SCID.

The chain combines TRBV7-8 with TRBJ2-7, with 11 bases lining up with TRBD1. Germline CDR1 reads SGHVS; CDR2 reads FQNEAQ. The CDR3 has 14 residues. With V trimmed by 5 bases and J by 3 bases, 3 bases remained unmatched. The CDR3 reads CASSRGTGGYEQYF. In nucleotides, the CDR3 is TGTGCCAGCAGCCGAGGGACAGGGGGCTACGAGCAGTACTTC.

The V gene is TRBV5-8, the J gene TRBJ2-7; 11 positions agree with TRBD1. CDR3 length equals 16 residues. CDR1 is SGHTS and CDR2 is YDEGEE in the germline V gene. The ends lost 0 bases at V and 3 bases at J; junction bases unmatched: 5. The CDR3 bases are TGTGCCAGCAGCTTGGTCACCGGGACAGGGGGCTACGAGCAGTACTTC. Translation: CASSLVTGTGGYEQYF.

This clonotype has a handful of counts. CDR3 protein: CASSTDTSYEQYF. CDR3 sequence (DNA): TGTGCCAGCAGTACGGACACCTCCTACGAGCAGTACTTC. This rearrangement joins TRBV2 to TRBJ2-7; weak D call: TRBD1 (5 bases). This CDR3 is built from 13 residues. V lost 5 bases and J lost 0, with 8 bases in between. Germline assignment: CDR1 SNHLY and CDR2 FYNNEI.

This clonotype occurred many times. This chain's CDR3 is CASSQLRGTGQGYEQYF. CDR3 nucleotides: TGTGCCAGCAGTCAACTCAGGGGGACAGGCCAGGGCTACGAGCAGTACTTC. V is TRBV27 and J is TRBJ2-7; 8 bases are shared with TRBD1. Germline values: CDR1 MNHEY, CDR2 SMNVEV (reference sequence). The trim removed 5 bases at V and 3 bases at J, leaving 15 bases unmatched. The CDR3 extends over 17 amino acids.

This clonotype was seen a handful of times. The chain couples TRBV6-2 or TRBV6-3 to TRBJ2-3; no clear D. This CDR3 is built from 18 residues. Trimming shortened V by 0 bases and J by 0 bases, and 16 bases separated the two germline ends. CDR1 is MNHEY and CDR2 is SVGEGT in the germline V gene. The CDR3 reads CASSYSTTPWGSTDTQYF. The CDR3 bases are TGTGCCAGCAGTTACTCGACCACCCCTTGGGGTAGCACAGATACGCAGTATTTT.

The chain employs TRBV5-1 and TRBJ2-3, with D maybe TRBD2 (7 bases). Germline CDR1 and CDR2: SGHRS and YFSETQ. The length of the CDR3 is 16 residues. The V end lost 2 bases, the J end lost 2 bases, and 15 bases lay between the germline ends. The CDR3 here is CASSLSTGGPTDTQYF. The CDR3 DNA reads as TGCGCCAGCAGCTTATCCACCGGGGGGCCCACAGATACGCAGTATTTT.

This clonotype was observed a few times. This rearrangement joins TRBV11-2 to TRBJ2-5; D is tentatively TRBD1 or TRBD2 (6 bases each). Germline assignment: CDR1 SGHAT and CDR2 FQNNGV. V was pared by 4 bases and J by 5 bases, with 8 bases between. The CDR3 length is 12 residues. The CDR3 is CASSWGAETQYF. CDR3 bases: TGTGCCAGCAGCTGGGGGGCGGAGACCCAGTACTTC. The full variable domain, rest sourced from reference TRBV11-2 and TRBJ2-5, is EAGVAQSPRYKIIEKRQSVAFWCNPISGHATLYWYQQILGQGPKLLIQFQNNGVVDDSQLPKDRFSAERLKGVDSTLKIQPAKLEDSAVYLCASSWGAETQYFGPGTRLLVL.

This clonotype came up a few times. The chain is built from TRBV5-1 and TRBJ2-4, with TRBD1 identical over 7 bases. After removal of 0 bases from V and 8 bases from J, the junction contained 8 bases not matched to a gene. Germline CDR1 and CDR2: SGHRS and YFSETQ. The CDR3 has 15 amino acids. The CDR3 DNA reads as TGCGCCAGCAGCTTGGCGTTCAGGGGGTCGGACATTCAGTACTTC. This encodes CASSLAFRGSDIQYF.

This clonotype was seen many times. V and J are TRBV7-2 and TRBJ2-1; possibly TRBD2 for D (6 bases). CDR1 SGHTA and CDR2 FQGNSA come from the germline V gene. Trimming removed 4 bases at V and 8 bases at J, with 12 bases between. The CDR3 length is 13 residues. The CDR3 bases are TGTGCCAGCAGCTCCCGGGGGATGGATGAGCAGTTCTTC. It is translated as CASSSRGMDEQFF.

The chain links TRBV7-9 to TRBJ2-1; D not resolved. Germline lookup yields CDR1 SEHNR and CDR2 FQNEAQ (reference sequence). The CDR3 loop spans 11 amino acids. Trimming stripped 3 bases from V and 8 bases from J, with 5 bases between. As DNA, the CDR3 is TGTGCCAGCAGCTTTTTGGATGAGCAGTTCTTC. The encoded protein is CASSFLDEQFF.

This clonotype was counted between two and nine times. The chain carries TRBV12-3 or TRBV12-4 and TRBJ2-2, with 7 bases fitting TRBD1. The CDR3 consists of 17 residues. J was trimmed by 0 bases and V by 6 bases; bases with no gene match: 10. CDR3 sequence reads: CASSPSPGQSNTGELFF. DNA of the CDR3: TGTGCCAGCAGCCCTAGCCCGGGACAGTCGAACACCGGGGAGCTGTTTTTT.

A note on this clonotype: The CDR3 does not end in the conserved phenylalanine or tryptophan, so this is likely a read error. The chain is built from TRBV7-8 and TRBJ2-5; D is ambiguous. Germline CDR1 reads SGHVS; CDR2 reads FQNEAQ. V shed 3 bases and J shed 3 bases, with 14 bases lying between them. CDR3 length: 15 amino acids. In DNA, the CDR3 is TGTGCCAGCAGCTTTAGTGGTGGGTCCAAAGAGACCCAGTACTTA. It encodes CASSFSGGSKETQYL.

In this sample, this clonotype turned up many times. The chain employs TRBV5-1 and TRBJ2-7; 7 nucleotides match TRBD2. From germline, CDR1 is SGHRS and CDR2 YFSETQ. The CDR3 length is 15 residues. J lost 7 bases, V lost 0 bases, and 10 bases had no gene match. DNA for the CDR3: TGCGCCAGCAGCTTGGTGGCGGGGGTGGCCGGTGAGCAGTACTTC. Residues: CASSLVAGVAGEQYF.

This clonotype was counted a few times. The rearrangement joins TRBV20-1 to TRBJ2-3; TRBD1 is a possible D gene (7 bases). This CDR3 has 16 amino acids. The V end was cut by 1 base, the J end by 5 bases, with 19 bases between. Germline V gene lookup returns CDR1 DFQATT and CDR2 SNEGSKA (reference sequence). The CDR3 coding sequence is TGCAGTGCTAGAGGGCTGGAGGGGGCTCAGGGAGATACGCAGTATTTT. The encoded protein is CSARGLEGAQGDTQYF.

This clonotype was counted a few times. V usage is TRBV7-9 and J usage is TRBJ2-7; 7 positions agree with TRBD1. The CDR3 is made up of 14 amino acids. V was pared by 5 bases and J by 4 bases, with 8 bases of the junction left unmatched. Germline values: CDR1 SEHNR, CDR2 FQNEAQ (reference sequence). The CDR3 protein is CASSATTGAYEQYF. In DNA form, the CDR3 reads TGTGCCAGCAGCGCAACTACAGGGGCGTACGAGCAGTACTTC.

This clonotype was observed a handful of times. V is TRBV7-9 and J is TRBJ2-6; D gene unclear. The CDR3 is made up of 17 amino acids. V lost 4 bases and J 2 bases, leaving 15 bases between the germline ends. CDR1 SEHNR and CDR2 FQNEAQ come from the germline V gene (reference sequence). Here the CDR3 reads CASSSQGAFAGANVLTF. CDR3 bases: TGTGCCAGCAGCTCGCAAGGAGCCTTCGCTGGGGCCAACGTCCTGACTTTC.

The chain employs TRBV20-1 and TRBJ2-1; D not resolved. The V gene lost 6 bases and the J gene lost 5 bases, with 11 bases spanning the gap. CDR1 and CDR2 (germline): DFQATT, SNEGSKA (reference sequence). The CDR3 consists of 12 residues. CDR3 DNA: TGCAGTGCCCTGGACGGAAACAATGAGCAGTTCTTC. Translation: CSALDGNNEQFF.